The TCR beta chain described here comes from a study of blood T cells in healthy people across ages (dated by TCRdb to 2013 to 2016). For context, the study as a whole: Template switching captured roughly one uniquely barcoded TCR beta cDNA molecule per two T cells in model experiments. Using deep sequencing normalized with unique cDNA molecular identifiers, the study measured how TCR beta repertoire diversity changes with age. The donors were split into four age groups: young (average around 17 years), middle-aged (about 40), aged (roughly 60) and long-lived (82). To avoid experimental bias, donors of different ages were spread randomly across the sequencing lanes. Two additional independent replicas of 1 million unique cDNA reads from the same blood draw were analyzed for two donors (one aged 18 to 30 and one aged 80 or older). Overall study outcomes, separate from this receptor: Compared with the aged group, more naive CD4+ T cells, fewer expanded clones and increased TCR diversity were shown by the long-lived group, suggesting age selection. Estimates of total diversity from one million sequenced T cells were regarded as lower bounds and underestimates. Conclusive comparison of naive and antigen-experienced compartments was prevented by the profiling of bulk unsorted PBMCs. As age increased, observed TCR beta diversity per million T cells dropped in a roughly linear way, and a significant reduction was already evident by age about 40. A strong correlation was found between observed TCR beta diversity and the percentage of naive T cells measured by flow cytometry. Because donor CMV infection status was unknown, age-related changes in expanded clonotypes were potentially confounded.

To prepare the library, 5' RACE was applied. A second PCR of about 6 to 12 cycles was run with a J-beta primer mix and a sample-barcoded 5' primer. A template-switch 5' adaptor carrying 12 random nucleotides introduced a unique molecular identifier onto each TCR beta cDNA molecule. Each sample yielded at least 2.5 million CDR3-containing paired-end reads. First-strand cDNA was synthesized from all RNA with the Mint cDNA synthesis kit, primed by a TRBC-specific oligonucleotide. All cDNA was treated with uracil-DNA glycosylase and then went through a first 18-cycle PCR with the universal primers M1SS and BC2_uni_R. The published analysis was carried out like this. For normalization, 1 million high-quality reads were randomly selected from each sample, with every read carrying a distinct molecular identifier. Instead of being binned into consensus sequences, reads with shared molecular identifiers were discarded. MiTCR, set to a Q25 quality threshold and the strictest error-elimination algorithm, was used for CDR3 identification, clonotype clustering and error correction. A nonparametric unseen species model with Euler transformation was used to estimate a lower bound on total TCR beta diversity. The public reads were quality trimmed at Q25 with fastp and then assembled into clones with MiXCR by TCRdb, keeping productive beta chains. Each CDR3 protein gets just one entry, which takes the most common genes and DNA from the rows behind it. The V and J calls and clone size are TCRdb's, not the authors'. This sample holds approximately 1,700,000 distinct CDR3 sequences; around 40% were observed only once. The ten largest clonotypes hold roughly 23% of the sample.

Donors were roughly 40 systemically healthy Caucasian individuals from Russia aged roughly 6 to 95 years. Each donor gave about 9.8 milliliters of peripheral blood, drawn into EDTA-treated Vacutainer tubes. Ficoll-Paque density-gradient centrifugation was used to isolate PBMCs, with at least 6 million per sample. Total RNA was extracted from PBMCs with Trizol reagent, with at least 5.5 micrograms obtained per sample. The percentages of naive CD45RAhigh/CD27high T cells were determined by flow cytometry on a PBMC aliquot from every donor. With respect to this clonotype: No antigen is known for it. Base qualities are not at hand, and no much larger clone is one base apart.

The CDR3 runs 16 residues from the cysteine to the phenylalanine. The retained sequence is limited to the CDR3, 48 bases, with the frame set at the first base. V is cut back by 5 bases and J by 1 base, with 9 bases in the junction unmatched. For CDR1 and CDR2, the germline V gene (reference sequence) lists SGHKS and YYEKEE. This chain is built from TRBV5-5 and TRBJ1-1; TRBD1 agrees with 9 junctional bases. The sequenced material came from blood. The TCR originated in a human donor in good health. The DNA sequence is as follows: TGTGCCAGCAGTTCCGAGGACAGGGGTAGGAACACTGAAGCTTTCTTT. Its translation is CASSSEDRGRNTEAFF.